This T cell receptor beta chain is drawn from a study of cytomegalovirus exposure and HLA in healthy donors. The study's findings and limits: In a later analysis, a missense DCLRE1C variant was linked to TCR beta V- and J-gene trimming. Some V segments, including TRBV6-2 and TRBV6-3, were excluded as indistinguishable.

In the case of this clone: What it binds is unknown.

Looked up from germline, CDR1 is KGHSH and CDR2 is LQKENI. V lost 2 bases, J lost 5 bases, and 5 bases lay in between. This CDR3 comprises 12 residues. The PCR contained 60 Vbeta and 13 Jbeta primers. Using immunoSEQ multiplex PCR, the repertoire was profiled, and TCRdb retains in-frame clones only, with some absent. The sample includes 210,000 or so clones, 75% to 90% of them seen just once. At the time of sampling, donors were nominally healthy, though unrecorded immune exposures were likely. The sequence was collected from a man aged 25 to 45 in good health and CMV-seronegative. This chain uses TRBV18 with TRBJ2-3; D is unclear. Material for sequencing was PBMCs. The CDR3 nucleotides read TGTGCCAGCTCACCAAGAGGAGATACGCAGTATTTT. Its protein product is CASSPRGDTQYF. Variable domain in full (rest from reference TRBV18 and TRBJ2-3): NAGVMQNPRHLVRRRGQEARLRCSPMKGHSHVYWYRQLPEEGLKFMVYLQKENIIDESGMPKERFSAEFPKEGPSILRIQQVVRGDSAAYFCASSPRGDTQYFGPGTRLTVL.